Below are 9 T cell receptor beta chains sequenced from a single sample in a study of molecular identifiers for immune sequencing clone quantification. One entry per CDR3 protein, called by TCRdb with MiXCR from the PCR reads. The sample has hundreds of thousands of distinct CDR3 sequences; roughly 23% are singletons. The specimen sequenced was naive CD8+ T cells from blood, with Jurkat cell RNA spiked in. Subset reported: FACS-sorted CD8+CD4-CCR7+CD45RA+ naive T cells. The origin of the receptors is a human donor in good health. Some libraries in this study had Jurkat cell RNA spiked in.

This clonotype was seen repeatedly, ten times or more. The chain is built from TRBV6-1 and TRBJ1-5; D might be TRBD1 (6 bases). Germline CDR1 and CDR2: MNHNS and SASEGT. This CDR3 is 15 amino acids long. V gave up 8 bases and J gave up 0 bases, with 14 bases separating them. The CDR3 here is CASSVRTDSNQPQHF. CDR3 coding DNA: TGTGCCAGCTCTGTTAGGACAGATAGCAATCAGCCCCAGCATTTT.

V usage is TRBV6-2 or TRBV6-3 and J usage is TRBJ2-2; D possibly corresponds to TRBD2 (5 bases). In germline, CDR1 is MNHEY, CDR2 SVGEGT. V lost 6 bases and J lost 0, with 14 bases in between. The CDR3 contains 16 residues. The CDR3 is CASSLGDYPNTGELFF. The CDR3 nucleotides read TGTGCCAGCAGCCTGGGTGACTACCCGAACACCGGGGAGCTGTTTTTT.

Regarding this clonotype: A single base separates this from a much larger clone, so it may be a read error. The chain recombines TRBV24-1 with TRBJ2-1; 7 bases are shared with TRBD1. This CDR3 spans 13 amino acids. Germline V gene sequence: CDR1 KGHDR, CDR2 SFDVKD. In DNA, the CDR3 is TGTACCACCAGTGAACCAACAGGGGTAGAGCAGTTCTTC. As protein: CTTSEPTGVEQFF.

This clonotype was found a few times. The junction differs from germline at one of its ends, possibly a read error. This sequence joins TRBV20-1 and TRBJ1-4; D remains ambiguous. Looked up from germline, CDR1 is DFQATT and CDR2 is SNEGSKA (reference sequence). CDR3 length: 14 residues. CDR3 coding DNA: TGCAGTGCTAGATCCCTCGAGGTGTGGGAAAAACTGTTCTTT. As protein: CSARSLEVWEKLFF.

For this clonotype: At one of its ends the junction is not consistent with the germline gene, which may arise from a read error. The V call is TRBV5-6, the J call TRBJ2-7; D remains unclear. This CDR3 is built from 13 residues. In germline, CDR1 is SGHDT, CDR2 YYEEEE. CDR3 DNA sequence: TGTGCCAGCAGCTTGAAGAGCTCCTACGAGCAGCACTTC. This encodes CASSLKSSYEQHF.

Concerning this clonotype itself: A single base separates this from a much larger clone, so it may be a read error. J is TRBJ2-3 and V is TRBV20-1; 8 bases align to TRBD2. The germline V gene has CDR1 DFQATT and CDR2 SNEGSKA (reference sequence). CDR3 size: 15 residues. Trimming took 5 bases from V and 5 from J; bases not matched to a gene: 12. CDR3 loop: CSAWFGRAGEDTQYF. CDR3 nucleotides: TGCAGTGCTTGGTTCGGGAGGGCCGGGGAAGATACGCAGTATTTT.

The CDR3 loop reads CASSFGTATLYGYTF. CDR3 DNA sequence: TGTGCCAGCAGTTTCGGGACAGCCACCCTCTATGGCTACACCTTC. The chain employs TRBV28 and TRBJ1-2; 7 bases map to TRBD1. V lost 3 bases, J lost 4 bases, and 8 bases stayed unmatched. From germline, CDR1 is MDHEN and CDR2 SYDVKM. This CDR3 has 15 residues.

This sequence joins TRBV6-2 or TRBV6-3 and TRBJ1-5; the match to TRBD1 covers 10 bases. CDR3 length equals 15 residues. V dropped 4 bases and J dropped 5; count of bases not matched to a gene: 5. Germline V gene lookup returns CDR1 MNHEY and CDR2 SVGEGT. The CDR3 nucleotides read TGTGCCAGCAGTTCCGGGACAGGGGCACATCAGCCCCAGCATTTT. Translation: CASSSGTGAHQPQHF.

The chain joins TRBV19 to TRBJ1-1; the D is unclear. CDR1 is LNHDA and CDR2 is SQIVND in the germline V gene (reference sequence). The CDR3 sequence is 10 residues long. V was trimmed by 10 bases and J by 2 bases, leaving 5 bases between them. The CDR3 here is CATHNTEAFF. CDR3 nucleotides: TGTGCCACTCACAACACTGAAGCTTTCTTT.